What follows is one T cell receptor (beta chain) and its context. Its antigen is currently not known. The junction does not match germline at one end; this may be a read error. The sample belongs to a study of Ad26.COV2.S vaccination and SARS-CoV-2 variants (dated by TCRdb to the early 2020s). For the wider study: Vaccine-arm donors were drawn from COV1001, a multicentre, randomized, double-blind, placebo-controlled phase I-IIa trial of Ad26.COV2.S in healthy adults. Dosing of Ad26.COV2.S was intramuscular, at either 5x10^10 or 1x10^11 viral particles, delivered as one shot or as two shots spaced 56 days apart. TCRbeta repertoire sequencing was used to assess the specificity and breadth of SARS-CoV-2-reactive T cell receptors after Ad26.COV2.S vaccination. The TCR-sequenced set comprised around 30 samples: some 20 Ad26.COV2.S vaccine recipients, 5 placebo recipients and 8 SARS-CoV-2 convalescent individuals. Trial participants were randomized into five groups of five: low-dose or high-dose Ad26.COV2.S given once or twice, or placebo on both occasions. Investigators did not know the trial group allocation while performing experiments and assessing outcomes.

The immunoSEQ Assay was the method used to sequence TCRbeta CDR3 regions. After extraction, genomic DNA underwent amplification by bias-controlled multiplex PCR, followed by high-throughput sequencing. The study's own analysis went as follows. Collapsing and filtering of sequences were performed to quantify the absolute abundance of each unique TCRbeta CDR3 region. Usable DNA was measured by amplifying reference genes present in all nucleated cells, and TCRbeta template counts were normalized to that usable DNA to estimate T cell fraction. Repertoire TCRs were annotated as SARS-CoV-2-specific when V gene, CDR3 amino acid sequence and J gene were exactly matched to a known reactive TCR set. The reference SARS-CoV-2 TCR set came from MIRA and was filtered for enrichment in COVID-19-positive ImmuneCODE repertoires, removing public or cross-reactive TCRs. Using the MIRA antigens, annotated TCRs were further analysed by specific ORF or by position within an ORF. Breadth was defined as annotated unique rearrangements over total unique productive rearrangements; depth was the summed frequency of those rearrangements. Two-sided Wilcoxon rank-sum tests were applied when comparing TCR breadth between groups. Entries here come from immuneACCESS through TCRdb and include only in-frame sequences with V and J called. Some clones fail to appear in such tables; in the studies checked, an unresolved V gene covers under half of the shortfall, and the cause of the remainder is unknown. V, J and clone size were drawn from that table, and D and trimming were deduced from the DNA. The sample table shows about 350,000 clones, and more than 85% are seen once. The top ten clones comprise roughly 5% of the sample.

The CDR3 runs 13 residues from the cysteine to the phenylalanine. This entry keeps only the CDR3 DNA: 39 bases, framed from base 1. In light of the paper, this sample's treatment or condition label describes: 19 received Ad26.COV2.S at low or high dose, single or two shots; a few received placebo; per-sample allocation not given. For vaccine and placebo recipients, the sequenced repertoires came from samples collected on day 63 after the first injection. In Cohort 1b, some 25 adults aged 18-55 years were enrolled at a single site in Boston, USA, between 29 July and 7 August 2020. Ad26.COV2.S consisted of a replication-incompetent adenovirus type 26 vector by which a prefusion-stabilized SARS-CoV-2 spike protein from the original Wuhan strain was expressed. The full study reports these points: The study was not powered to compare responses between vaccine doses or regimens. According to the authors, total T cell responses may have been underestimated by the TCR breadth and depth analyses. After vaccination, substantial breadth of spike-specific CD8+ and CD4+ T cell responses was reported. Vaccine and placebo recipients had similar non-spike TCR breadth, a finding consistent with the vaccine containing only spike. Ad26.COV2.S recipients had higher spike-specific TCR breadth than placebo recipients (P = 0.0014).

The receptor was isolated from a person between 18 and 65 years old who received the Ad26.COV2.S COVID-19 vaccine or a placebo. The starting material was peripheral blood, obtained in a trial of Ad26.COV2.S vaccine versus placebo. The V and J genes are TRBV12-3 or TRBV12-4 and TRBJ2-5; matching of 5 bases hints at TRBD1 as the D gene. The CDR3 amino acid sequence is: CACRVRHPETQYF. DNA sequence: TGTGCCTGCAGGGTGAGACACCCAGAGACCCAGTACTTC.